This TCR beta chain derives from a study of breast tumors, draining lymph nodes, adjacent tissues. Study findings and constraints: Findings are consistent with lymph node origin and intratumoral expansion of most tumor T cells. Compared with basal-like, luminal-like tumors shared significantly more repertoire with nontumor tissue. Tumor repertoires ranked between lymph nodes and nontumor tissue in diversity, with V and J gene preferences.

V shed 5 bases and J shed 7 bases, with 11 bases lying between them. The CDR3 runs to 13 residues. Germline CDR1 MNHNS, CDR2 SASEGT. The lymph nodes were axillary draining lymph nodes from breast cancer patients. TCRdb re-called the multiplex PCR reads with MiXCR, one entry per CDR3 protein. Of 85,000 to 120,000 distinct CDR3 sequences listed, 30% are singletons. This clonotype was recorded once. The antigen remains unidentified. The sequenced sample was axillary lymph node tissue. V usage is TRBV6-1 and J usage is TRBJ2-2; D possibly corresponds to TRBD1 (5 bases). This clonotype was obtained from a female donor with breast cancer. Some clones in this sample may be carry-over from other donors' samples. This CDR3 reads CASSKGASGELFF. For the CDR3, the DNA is TGTGCCAGCAGTAAAGGGGCTAGCGGGGAGCTGTTTTTT.